A selection of T cell receptor beta chains follows, all from one sample in a study of cytotoxic CD8 clonotypes in ibrutinib-treated CLL. The protocol was immunoSEQ multiplex PCR, while the TCRdb copy is restricted to in-frame clones and leaves out a portion. This sample yields 120,000 to 150,000 clones, of which roughly 77% are seen a single time; 25% to 35% belongs to the top ten. The sample consisted of PBMCs, taken after 12 months of ibrutinib treatment. All receptors derive from a human donor with chronic lymphocytic leukemia. The CDR3 runs from the conserved cysteine through the conserved F or W. D genes are given only for firm matches. The size entry is marked missing in some rows and otherwise reads once, few, many or a size class.

clone_size: NA
d_call: TRBD1
v_call: TRBV18
cdr3_length: 14
j_call: TRBJ1-2
cdr3_aa: CASSPQGQGGGYTF
cdr3_nt: TGTGCCAGCTCACCTCAAGGACAGGGGGGTGGCTACACCTTC

clone_size: NA
d_call: NA
v_call: TRBV7-2
cdr3_length: 14
j_call: TRBJ1-4
cdr3_aa: CASSLVGGGEKLFF
cdr3_nt: TGTGCCAGCAGCTTAGTAGGGGGAGGTGAAAAACTGTTTTTT

clone_size: NA
d_call: NA
v_call: TRBV6-5
cdr3_length: 16
j_call: TRBJ1-3
cdr3_aa: CASSYSGRSSGNTIYF
cdr3_nt: TGTGCCAGCAGTTACTCGGGCAGATCCTCTGGAAACACCATATATTTT

clone_size: NA
d_call: NA
v_call: TRBV21-1
cdr3_length: 16
j_call: TRBJ2-7
cdr3_aa: CASSNPDRGGSYEQYF
cdr3_nt: TGTGCCAGCAGCAATCCGGACAGGGGGGGATCCTACGAGCAGTACTTC

clone_size: NA
d_call: NA
v_call: TRBV7-2
cdr3_length: 15
j_call: TRBJ2-3
cdr3_aa: CASSLIVGEADTQYF
cdr3_nt: TGTGCCAGCAGCTTAATAGTGGGCGAGGCAGATACGCAGTATTTT

clone_size: NA
d_call: NA
v_call: TRBV19
cdr3_length: 13
j_call: TRBJ2-2
cdr3_aa: CASSIRLSGELFF
cdr3_nt: TGTGCCAGTAGTATCCGTCTCTCCGGGGAGCTGTTTTTT

clone_size: NA
d_call: TRBD1
v_call: TRBV16
cdr3_length: 15
j_call: TRBJ2-7
cdr3_aa: CASSQSGTGTSEQYF
cdr3_nt: TGTGCCAGCAGCCAATCTGGGACAGGGACCTCCGAGCAGTACTTC

clone_size: once
d_call: NA
v_call: TRBV23-1
cdr3_length: 19
j_call: TRBJ2-7
cdr3_aa: CANFLPRPEGKSSSYEQYF
cdr3_nt: TGCGCCAACTTCTTACCGAGGCCCGAGGGCAAATCGAGCTCCTACGAGCAGTACTTC

clone_size: once
d_call: NA
v_call: TRBV28
cdr3_length: 14
j_call: TRBJ1-2
cdr3_aa: CASSPPQANYGYTF
cdr3_nt: TGTGCCAGCAGTCCCCCTCAGGCTAACTATGGCTACACCTTC

clone_size: NA
d_call: NA
v_call: TRBV7-2
cdr3_length: 14
j_call: TRBJ2-7
cdr3_aa: CASSLEFSSYEQYF
cdr3_nt: TGTGCCAGCAGCTTAGAATTCAGTTCCTACGAGCAGTACTTC

clone_size: NA
d_call: NA
v_call: TRBV7-2
cdr3_length: 14
j_call: TRBJ1-2
cdr3_aa: CASRTRGGDRGYTF
cdr3_nt: TGTGCCAGCAGAACACGCGGGGGTGATCGTGGCTACACCTTC

clone_size: few
d_call: NA
v_call: TRBV10-3
cdr3_length: 13
j_call: TRBJ1-6
cdr3_aa: CAITGQNQSPLHF
cdr3_nt: TGTGCCATCACTGGACAGAATCAGTCACCCCTCCACTTT

clone_size: NA
d_call: NA
v_call: TRBV28
cdr3_length: 13
j_call: TRBJ2-5
cdr3_aa: CASGAVLQETQYF
cdr3_nt: TGTGCCAGCGGCGCGGTCCTCCAAGAGACCCAGTACTTC

clone_size: NA
d_call: NA
v_call: TRBV5-1
cdr3_length: 13
j_call: TRBJ2-7
cdr3_aa: CASSLQGSYEQYF
cdr3_nt: TGCGCCAGCAGCTTGCAGGGCTCCTACGAGCAGTACTTC

clone_size: NA
d_call: NA
v_call: TRBV30
cdr3_length: 14
j_call: TRBJ1-5
cdr3_aa: CAWSSGQGNQPQHF
cdr3_nt: TGTGCCTGGAGTTCGGGACAAGGCAATCAGCCCCAGCATTTT

clone_size: NA
d_call: TRBD1
v_call: TRBV4-1
cdr3_length: 14
j_call: TRBJ1-2
cdr3_aa: CASSQQGAHYGYTF
cdr3_nt: TGCGCCAGCAGCCAACAGGGGGCCCACTATGGCTACACCTTC

clone_size: NA
d_call: TRBD1
v_call: TRBV19
cdr3_length: 15
j_call: TRBJ2-2
cdr3_aa: CASTQWTGFLGELFF
cdr3_nt: TGTGCCAGTACCCAATGGACAGGGTTCTTAGGGGAGCTGTTTTTT

clone_size: NA
d_call: NA
v_call: TRBV30
cdr3_length: 14
j_call: TRBJ2-7
cdr3_aa: CAWSSGGSSYEQYF
cdr3_nt: TGTGCCTGGAGTTCTGGGGGCAGCTCCTACGAGCAGTACTTC

clone_size: NA
d_call: TRBD2
v_call: TRBV5-1
cdr3_length: 14
j_call: TRBJ2-1
cdr3_aa: CASFTAGRDNEQFF
cdr3_nt: TGCGCCAGCTTCACGGCGGGGAGGGACAATGAGCAGTTCTTC

clone_size: NA
d_call: NA
v_call: TRBV10-2
cdr3_length: 12
j_call: TRBJ1-1
cdr3_aa: CASSESGVAAFF
cdr3_nt: TGCGCCAGCAGTGAGTCCGGAGTTGCAGCTTTCTTT